Only one count was recorded for the clone carrying this T cell receptor beta chain. Its antigen is still unknown. The source of the sample is a study of cytomegalovirus exposure and HLA in healthy donors. Notes on the study in general: TCR beta chains numbering 150 to 200 were designated cytomegalovirus-associated.

PCR was performed using 60 Vbeta and 13 Jbeta primers. Assay used: immunoSEQ multiplex PCR; TCRdb lists only in-frame clones, some missing. Here the sample spans around 150,000 clones, around 74% being singletons. This CDR3 has 13 amino acids. The V segment lost 5 bases and the J segment 6 bases; nucleotides outside the gene matches: 2. CDR1 and CDR2 (germline): MNHEY, SMNVEV (reference sequence). This chain uses TRBV27 with TRBJ2-4; 9 bases match TRBD1. The sequenced sample consisted of PBMCs. This receptor was obtained from a female donor in good health and CMV-seronegative. Here the CDR3 DNA reads TGTGCCAGCAGTCCACAGGGGGCAAACATTCAGTACTTC. Translating gives CASSPQGANIQYF.